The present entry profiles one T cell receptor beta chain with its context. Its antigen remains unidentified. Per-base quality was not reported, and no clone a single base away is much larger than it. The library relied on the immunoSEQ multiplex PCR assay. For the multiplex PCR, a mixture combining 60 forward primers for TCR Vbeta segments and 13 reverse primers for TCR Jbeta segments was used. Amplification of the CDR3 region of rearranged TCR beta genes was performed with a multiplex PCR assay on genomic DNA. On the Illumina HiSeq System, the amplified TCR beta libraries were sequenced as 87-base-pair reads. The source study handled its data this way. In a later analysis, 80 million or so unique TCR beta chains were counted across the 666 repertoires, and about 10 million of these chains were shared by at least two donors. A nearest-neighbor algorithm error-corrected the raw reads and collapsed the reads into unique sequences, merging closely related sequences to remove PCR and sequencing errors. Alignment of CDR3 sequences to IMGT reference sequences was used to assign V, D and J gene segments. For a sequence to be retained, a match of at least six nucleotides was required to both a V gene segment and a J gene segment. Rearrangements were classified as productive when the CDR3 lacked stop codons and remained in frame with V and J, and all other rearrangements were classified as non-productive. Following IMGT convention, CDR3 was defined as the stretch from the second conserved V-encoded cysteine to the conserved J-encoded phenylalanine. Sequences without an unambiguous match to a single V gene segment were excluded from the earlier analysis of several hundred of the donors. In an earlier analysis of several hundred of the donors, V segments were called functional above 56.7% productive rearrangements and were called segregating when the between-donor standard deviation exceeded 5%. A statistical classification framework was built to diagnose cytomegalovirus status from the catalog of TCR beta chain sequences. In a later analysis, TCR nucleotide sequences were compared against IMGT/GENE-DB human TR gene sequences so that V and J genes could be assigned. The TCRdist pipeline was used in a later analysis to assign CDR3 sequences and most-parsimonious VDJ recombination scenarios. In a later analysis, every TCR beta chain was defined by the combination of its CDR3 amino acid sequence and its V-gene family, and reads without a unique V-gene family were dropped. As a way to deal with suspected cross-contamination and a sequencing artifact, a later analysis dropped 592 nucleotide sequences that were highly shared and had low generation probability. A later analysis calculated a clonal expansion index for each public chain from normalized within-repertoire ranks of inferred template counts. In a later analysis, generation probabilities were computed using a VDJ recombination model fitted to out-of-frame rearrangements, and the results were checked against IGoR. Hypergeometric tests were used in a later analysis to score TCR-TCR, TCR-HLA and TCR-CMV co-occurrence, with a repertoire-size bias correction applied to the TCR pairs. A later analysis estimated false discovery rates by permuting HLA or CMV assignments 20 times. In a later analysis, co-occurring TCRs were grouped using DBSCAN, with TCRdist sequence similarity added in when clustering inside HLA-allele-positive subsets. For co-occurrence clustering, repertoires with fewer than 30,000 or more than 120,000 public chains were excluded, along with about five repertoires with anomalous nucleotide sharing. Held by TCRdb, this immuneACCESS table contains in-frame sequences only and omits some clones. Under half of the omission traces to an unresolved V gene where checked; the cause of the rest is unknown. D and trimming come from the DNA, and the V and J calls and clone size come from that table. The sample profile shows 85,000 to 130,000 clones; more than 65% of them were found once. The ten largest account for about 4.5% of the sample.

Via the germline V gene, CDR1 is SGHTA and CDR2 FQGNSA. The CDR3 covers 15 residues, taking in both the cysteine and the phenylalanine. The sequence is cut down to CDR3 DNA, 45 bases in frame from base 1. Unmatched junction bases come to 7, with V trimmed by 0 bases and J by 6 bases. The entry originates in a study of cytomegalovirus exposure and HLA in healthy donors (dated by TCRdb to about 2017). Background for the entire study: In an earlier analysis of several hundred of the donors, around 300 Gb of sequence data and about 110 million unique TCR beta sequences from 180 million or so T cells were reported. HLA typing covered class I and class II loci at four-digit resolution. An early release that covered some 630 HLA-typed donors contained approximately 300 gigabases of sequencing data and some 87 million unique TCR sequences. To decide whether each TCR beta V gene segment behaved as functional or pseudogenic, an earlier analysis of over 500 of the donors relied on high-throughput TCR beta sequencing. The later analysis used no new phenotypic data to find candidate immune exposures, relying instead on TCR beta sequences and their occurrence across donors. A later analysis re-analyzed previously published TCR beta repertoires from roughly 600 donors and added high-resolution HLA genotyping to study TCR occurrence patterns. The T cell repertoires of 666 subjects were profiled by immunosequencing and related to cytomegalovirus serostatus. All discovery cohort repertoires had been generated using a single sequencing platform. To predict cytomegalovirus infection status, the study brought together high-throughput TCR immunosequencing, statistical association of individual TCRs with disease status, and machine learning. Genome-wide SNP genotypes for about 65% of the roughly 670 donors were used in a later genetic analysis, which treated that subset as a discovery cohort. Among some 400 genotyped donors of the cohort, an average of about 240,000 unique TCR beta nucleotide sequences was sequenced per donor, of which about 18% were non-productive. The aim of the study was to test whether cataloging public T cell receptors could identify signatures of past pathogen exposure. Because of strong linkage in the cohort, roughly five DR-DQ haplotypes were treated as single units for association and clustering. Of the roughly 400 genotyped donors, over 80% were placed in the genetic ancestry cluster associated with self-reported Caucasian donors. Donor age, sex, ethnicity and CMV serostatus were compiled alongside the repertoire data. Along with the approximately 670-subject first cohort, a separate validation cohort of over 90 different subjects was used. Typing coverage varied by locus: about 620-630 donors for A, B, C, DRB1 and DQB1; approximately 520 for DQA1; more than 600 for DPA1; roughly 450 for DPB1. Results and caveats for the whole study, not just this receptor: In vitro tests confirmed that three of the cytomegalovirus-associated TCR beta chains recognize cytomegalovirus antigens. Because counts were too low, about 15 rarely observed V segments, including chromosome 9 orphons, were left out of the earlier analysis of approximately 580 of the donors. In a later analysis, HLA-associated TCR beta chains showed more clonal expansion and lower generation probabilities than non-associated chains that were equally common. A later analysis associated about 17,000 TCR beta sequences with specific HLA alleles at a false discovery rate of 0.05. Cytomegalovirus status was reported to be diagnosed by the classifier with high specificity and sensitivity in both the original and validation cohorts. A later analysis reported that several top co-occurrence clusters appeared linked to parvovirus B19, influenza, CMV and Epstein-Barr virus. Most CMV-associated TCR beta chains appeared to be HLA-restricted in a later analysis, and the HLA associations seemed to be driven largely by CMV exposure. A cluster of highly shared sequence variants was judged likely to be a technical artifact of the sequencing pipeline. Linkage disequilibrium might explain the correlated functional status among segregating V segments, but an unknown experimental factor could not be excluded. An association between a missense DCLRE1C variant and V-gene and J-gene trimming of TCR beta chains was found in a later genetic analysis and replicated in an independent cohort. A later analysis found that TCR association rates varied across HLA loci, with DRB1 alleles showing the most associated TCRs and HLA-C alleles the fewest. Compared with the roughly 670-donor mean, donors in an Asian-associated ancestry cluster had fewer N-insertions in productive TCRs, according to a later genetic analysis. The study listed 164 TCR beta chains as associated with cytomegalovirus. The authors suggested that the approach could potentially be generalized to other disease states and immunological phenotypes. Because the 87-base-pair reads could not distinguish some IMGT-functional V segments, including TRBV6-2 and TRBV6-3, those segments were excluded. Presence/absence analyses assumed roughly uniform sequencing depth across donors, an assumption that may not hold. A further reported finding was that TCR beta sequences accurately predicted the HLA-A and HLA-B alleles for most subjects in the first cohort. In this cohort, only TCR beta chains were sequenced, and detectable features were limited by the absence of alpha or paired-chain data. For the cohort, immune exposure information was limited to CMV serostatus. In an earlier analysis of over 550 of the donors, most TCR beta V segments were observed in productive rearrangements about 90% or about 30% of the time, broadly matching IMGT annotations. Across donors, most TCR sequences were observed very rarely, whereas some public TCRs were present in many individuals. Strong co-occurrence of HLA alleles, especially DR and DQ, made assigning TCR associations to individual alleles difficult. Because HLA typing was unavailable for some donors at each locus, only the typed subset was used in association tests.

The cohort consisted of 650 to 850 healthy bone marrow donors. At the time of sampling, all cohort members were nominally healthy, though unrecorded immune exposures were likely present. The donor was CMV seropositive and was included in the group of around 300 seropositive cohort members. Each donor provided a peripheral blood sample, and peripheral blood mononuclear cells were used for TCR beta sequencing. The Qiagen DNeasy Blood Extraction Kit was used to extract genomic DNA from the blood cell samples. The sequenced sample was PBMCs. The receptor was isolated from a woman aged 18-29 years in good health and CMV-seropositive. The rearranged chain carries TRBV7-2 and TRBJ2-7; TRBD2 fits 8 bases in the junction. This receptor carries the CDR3 CASSLASGGHSEQYF. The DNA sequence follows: TGTGCCAGCAGCTTAGCCAGCGGGGGCCACTCCGAGCAGTACTTC.